This TCR beta chain was obtained from a study of pediatric ulcerative colitis. Study-level results: Ulcerative colitis patients shared more blood-rectal clones than controls. In rectum, acute severe colitis had expanded clones and less diversity.

Regarding this clone: Its antigen is undetermined.

The assay was immunoSEQ multiplex PCR, and TCRdb's table has in-frame clones only and misses some. The table has more than 45,000 clones, 75% to 90% seen once. The receptor comes from a boy aged 5-17 years who was a control in a study of pediatric ulcerative colitis. Sequenced sample: blood.

The CDR3 DNA reads as TGTGCCAGCGAATGGAGGGGGACCCAGTACTTC. Protein product: CASEWRGTQYF. The V gene is TRBV13, the J gene TRBJ2-5; TRBD2 might be the D (6 bases). This CDR3 comprises 11 residues. V lost 8 bases and J 7 bases, leaving 11 bases between the germline ends. Germline V lookup: CDR1 PRHDT, CDR2 FYEKMQ (reference sequence).